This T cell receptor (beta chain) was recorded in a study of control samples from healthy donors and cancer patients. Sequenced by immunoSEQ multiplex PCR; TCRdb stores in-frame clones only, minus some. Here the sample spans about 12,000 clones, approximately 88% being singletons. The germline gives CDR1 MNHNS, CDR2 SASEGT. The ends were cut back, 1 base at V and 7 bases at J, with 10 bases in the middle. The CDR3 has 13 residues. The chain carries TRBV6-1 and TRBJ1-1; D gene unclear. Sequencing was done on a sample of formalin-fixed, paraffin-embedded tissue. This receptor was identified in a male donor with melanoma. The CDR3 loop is CASSEEDGYEAFF. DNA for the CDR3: TGTGCCAGCAGTGAAGAGGATGGATATGAAGCTTTCTTT.